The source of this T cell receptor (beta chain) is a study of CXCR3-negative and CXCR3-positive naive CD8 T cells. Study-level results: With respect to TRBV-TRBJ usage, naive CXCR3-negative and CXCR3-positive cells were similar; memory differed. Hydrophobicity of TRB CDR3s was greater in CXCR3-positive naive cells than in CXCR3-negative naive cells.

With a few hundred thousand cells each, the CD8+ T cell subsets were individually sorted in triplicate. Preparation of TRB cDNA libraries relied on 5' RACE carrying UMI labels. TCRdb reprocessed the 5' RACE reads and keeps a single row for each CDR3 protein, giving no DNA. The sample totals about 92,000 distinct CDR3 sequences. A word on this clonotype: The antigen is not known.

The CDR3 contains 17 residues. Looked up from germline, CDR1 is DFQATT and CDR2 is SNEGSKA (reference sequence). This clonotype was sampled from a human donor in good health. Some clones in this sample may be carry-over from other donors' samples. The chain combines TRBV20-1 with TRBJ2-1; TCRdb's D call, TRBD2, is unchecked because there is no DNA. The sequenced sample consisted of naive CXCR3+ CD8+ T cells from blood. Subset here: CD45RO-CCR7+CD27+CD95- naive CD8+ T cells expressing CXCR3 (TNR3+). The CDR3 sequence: CSATEGSSGSLYNEQFF.